Reported below is one T cell receptor beta chain. The antigen is not known. These data originate in a study of cytomegalovirus exposure and HLA in healthy donors. Libraries were prepared by immunoSEQ multiplex PCR; TCRdb keeps only in-frame clonotypes and omits some of them. This table has 250,000 or so clones, roughly 90% appearing once. V lost 1 base to trimming and J lost 4 bases, with 10 bases between them. The CDR3 is 15 amino acids. Germline CDR1 is MNHEY and CDR2 is SMNVEV (reference sequence). Findings and limits, study-wide: The investigators catalogued 180 or so TCR beta chains as cytomegalovirus-associated. Most TCRs appeared rarely, but some public TCRs recurred in many donors. First-cohort TCR clusters tended to co-occur in the 130 or so validation repertoires, a later analysis found.

The chain employs TRBV27 and TRBJ1-4; D perhaps matches TRBD1 (6 bases). The sequenced sample was PBMCs. The TCR originated in a woman aged 18-29 years in good health and CMV-seronegative. For the CDR3, the DNA is TGTGCCAGCAGTTTATTGGGGACACTTAATGAAAAACTGTTTTTT. Its translation: CASSLLGTLNEKLFF.